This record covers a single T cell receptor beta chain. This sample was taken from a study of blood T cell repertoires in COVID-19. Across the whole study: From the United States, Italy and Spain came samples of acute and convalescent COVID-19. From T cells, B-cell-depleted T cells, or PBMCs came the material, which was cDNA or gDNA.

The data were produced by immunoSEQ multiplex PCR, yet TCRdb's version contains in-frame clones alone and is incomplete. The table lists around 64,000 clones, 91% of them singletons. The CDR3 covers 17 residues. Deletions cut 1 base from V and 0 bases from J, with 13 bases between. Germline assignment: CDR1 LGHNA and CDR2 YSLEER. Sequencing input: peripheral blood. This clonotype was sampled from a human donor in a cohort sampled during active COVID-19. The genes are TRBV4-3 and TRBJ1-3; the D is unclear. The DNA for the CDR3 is TGCGCCAGCAGCCAAGGGGTGGGCTCCACCTCTGGAAACACCATATATTTT. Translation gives CASSQGVGSTSGNTIYF.